This TCR beta chain was documented in a study of T-cell reconstitution after alpha-beta-depleted transplantation in children. V dropped 4 bases and J dropped 6 bases, with 11 bases sitting between them. The CDR3 covers 12 residues. Germline CDR1 reads SQVTM; CDR2 reads ANQGSEA. This clonotype was recorded a few times. The authors prepared the TCRbeta library with unique molecular identifiers. TCRdb analysed the PCR reads with MiXCR anew, one entry per CDR3 protein. The table lists roughly 500,000 distinct CDR3 sequences, around 12% of them singletons, with over 5.5% in the top ten. Here the sequenced sample was PBMCs from the stem cell graft donor, taken from the stem cell graft. This receptor was taken from a human donor who donated a stem cell graft to a child with combined immunodeficiency. The V call is TRBV29-1, the J call TRBJ2-3; D remains ambiguous. CDR3 DNA: TGCAGCGTTGGGTACAGTCGGGATACGCAGTATTTT. Translated, it gives CSVGYSRDTQYF.